These T cell receptor beta chains were read from a single sample in a study of technical replicates of blood from a handful of donors. The assay was immunoSEQ multiplex PCR, and TCRdb's table has in-frame clones only and misses some. The table includes about 78,000 clones, approximately 95% detected once. The sample was T cells isolated from PBMCs. The receptors stem from a human donor in good health. CDR3s include the opening cysteine and the closing phenylalanine or tryptophan. D genes are given only for firm matches. Clone size is stated in some rows and not others, as once, few, many or a class when expanded.

J | V | D | size | CDR3 | DNA
TRBJ2-5 | TRBV29-1 | - | - | CSVGGDGQQETQYF | TGCAGCGTTGGTGGTGACGGACAGCAAGAGACCCAGTACTTC
TRBJ2-3 | TRBV11-2 | TRBD1 | - | CASSVVRDSFPQYF | TGTGCCAGCAGCGTAGTAAGGGACAGTTTCCCCCAGTATTTT
TRBJ2-7 | TRBV6-1 | TRBD1 | - | CASSEGQGPSYEQYF | TGTGCCAGCAGTGAGGGACAGGGCCCATCCTACGAGCAGTACTTC
TRBJ2-7 | TRBV28 | TRBD2 | - | CASSLSRLAGDEQYF | TGTGCCAGCAGTTTAAGTAGACTAGCGGGAGACGAGCAGTACTTC
TRBJ2-4 | TRBV5-1 | TRBD2 | - | CASSPGGVENIQYF | TGCGCCAGCAGCCCTGGGGGGGTTGAAAACATTCAGTACTTC
TRBJ2-5 | TRBV7-9 | - | - | CASSFTGHQETQYF | TGTGCCAGCAGCTTCACAGGGCACCAAGAGACCCAGTACTTC
TRBJ2-7 | TRBV7-2 | TRBD1 | - | CASRLRDRAGEQYF | TGTGCCAGCAGACTACGGGACAGGGCTGGCGAGCAGTACTTC
TRBJ2-5 | TRBV7-9 | - | - | CASSFSETQYF | TGTGCCAGCAGCTTCAGTGAGACCCAGTACTTC
TRBJ1-4 | TRBV6-5 | - | - | CASSYEGATNEKLFF | TGTGCCAGCAGTTACGAAGGAGCAACTAATGAAAAACTGTTTTTT
TRBJ1-1 | TRBV4-1 | - | few | CASSQSPIRAQNTEAFF | TGCGCCAGCAGCCAATCGCCGATCAGGGCCCAGAACACTGAAGCTTTCTTT
TRBJ2-7 | TRBV27 | TRBD2 | - | CASSSIGTKRYEQYF | TGTGCCAGCAGTAGTATCGGGACTAAAAGGTACGAGCAGTACTTC
TRBJ1-1 | TRBV14 | - | - | CASSQGVSLDTEAFF | TGTGCCAGCAGCCAAGGCGTGAGCTTGGACACTGAAGCTTTCTTT
TRBJ1-4 | TRBV19 | - | once | CASSISLEGPRPSEKLFF | TGTGCCAGTAGTATAAGTCTTGAGGGCCCGAGACCCAGTGAAAAACTGTTTTTT
TRBJ2-5 | TRBV7-6 | - | - | CASSWPSSVGGTQYF | TGTGCCAGCAGCTGGCCTTCTAGCGTTGGGGGGACCCAGTACTTC
TRBJ2-7 | TRBV28 | - | - | CASNVQGYEQYF | TGTGCCAGCAACGTCCAGGGCTACGAGCAGTACTTC
TRBJ1-2 | TRBV7-9 | TRBD1 | - | CASSWAGTVNYGYTF | TGTGCCAGCAGCTGGGCAGGGACAGTCAATTATGGCTACACCTTC
TRBJ1-5 | TRBV28 | - | few | CASSFGQPQHF | TGTGCCAGCAGTTTCGGTCAGCCCCAGCATTTT
TRBJ1-2 | TRBV18 | TRBD1 | - | CASSHGTGESDYGYTF | TGTGCCAGCTCACACGGGACAGGGGAATCGGACTATGGCTACACCTTC
TRBJ2-7 | TRBV18 | TRBD2 | once | CASSPSGGHPYEQYF | TGTGCCAGCTCACCAAGCGGGGGTCACCCCTACGAGCAGTACTTC
TRBJ1-1 | TRBV6-5 | - | - | CASNLRTTGPTEAFF | TGTGCCAGCAATCTCCGGACCACAGGGCCCACTGAAGCTTTCTTT
TRBJ2-7 | TRBV18 | TRBD1 | - | CASSRPGQGSYEQYF | TGTGCCAGCTCACGACCGGGACAGGGATCCTACGAGCAGTACTTC
TRBJ2-7 | TRBV2 | - | - | CASREDYGTYEQYF | TGTGCCAGCAGGGAGGACTACGGAACCTACGAGCAGTACTTC
TRBJ2-7 | TRBV9 | - | - | CASSVVGSSYEQYF | TGTGCCAGCAGCGTAGTAGGGAGTTCCTACGAGCAGTACTTC
TRBJ1-1 | TRBV14 | TRBD1 | - | CASSQELTGYTEAFF | TGTGCCAGCAGCCAAGAACTGACAGGGTACACTGAAGCTTTCTTT
TRBJ2-7 | TRBV19 | TRBD1 | once | CASSFLGTGAEQYF | TGTGCCAGTAGTTTCCTCGGGACAGGGGCCGAGCAGTACTTC
TRBJ1-6 | TRBV30 | - | - | CAWSPQNSPLHF | TGTGCCTGGAGTCCCCAGAATTCACCCCTCCACTTT
TRBJ1-2 | TRBV7-9 | - | - | CASSSYGGGDYGYTF | TGTGCCAGCAGCTCCTATGGGGGAGGTGACTATGGCTACACCTTC
TRBJ2-2 | TRBV11-3 | - | once | CASSEQGPGYTGTGELFF | TGTGCCAGCAGCGAGCAGGGTCCAGGGTATACAGGCACCGGGGAGCTGTTTTTT
TRBJ1-3 | TRBV6-5 | - | few | CASSYSTGVGNTIYF | TGTGCCAGCAGTTACTCGACCGGGGTCGGAAACACCATATATTTT
TRBJ2-5 | TRBV2 | TRBD2 | once | CASRGNSGGPIRETQYF | TGTGCCAGCAGGGGGAATAGCGGGGGCCCGATTCGAGAGACCCAGTACTTC